This is a list of T cell receptor beta chains from one sample in a study of metastatic and nonmetastatic thyroid tumors. MiXCR re-clonotyped the PCR reads for TCRdb. This sample carries 20,000 to 25,000 clones, about 16% of them seen once, and the ten largest clones take over 9.5%. Source material: tumor tissue. The origin of the receptors is a female donor with papillary thyroid cancer or a benign thyroid nodule (not recorded which). Some clones in this sample may be carry-over from other donors' samples. The CDR3 runs from the conserved cysteine through the conserved F or W. Fields, in order: V gene, clone size, D gene, J gene, CDR3 DNA, CDR3 protein. A D gene is named only where the DNA matches it firmly. For some rows the clone size is stated as once, few or many, or as a class when expanded; others skip it.

>TRBV4-2|many|NA|TRBJ1-1
TGTGCCAGCAGCCAAGTCATGGGAACGAACACTGAAGCTTTCTTT
CASSQVMGTNTEAFF
>TRBV3-1|many|NA|TRBJ2-5
TGTGCCAGCAGTTGGGCGGGTCAAGAGACCCAGTACTTC
CASSWAGQETQYF
>TRBV20-1|NA|NA|TRBJ2-7
TGCAGTGCTAGAGATTTGGGGGTCTGGGTGTACGAGCAGTACTTC
CSARDLGVWVYEQYF
>TRBV9|NA|NA|TRBJ2-1
TGTGCCAGCAGCGTAGTTGGTATTAGCAATGAGCAGTTCTTC
CASSVVGISNEQFF
>TRBV28|many|NA|TRBJ1-1
TGTGCCAGCAGTTTTGGCCTCCCGGGGGACACTGAGGCTTTCTTT
CASSFGLPGDTEAFF
>TRBV20-1|many|NA|TRBJ1-1
TGCAGTGCTAGGACACCGTCCTTGAACACTGAAGCTTTCTTT
CSARTPSLNTEAFF
>TRBV20-1|once|TRBD1|TRBJ1-5
TGCAGTGACAAGGACAGGGAGTTCGGCAATCAGCCCCAGCATTTT
CSDKDREFGNQPQHF
>TRBV7-9|many|NA|TRBJ2-1
TGTGCCAGCAGCTTTGCTAGCATCGACAATGAGCAGTTCTTC
CASSFASIDNEQFF
>TRBV12-3/TRBV12-4|NA|NA|TRBJ2-2
TGTGCCAGCAGTTTGGCGCTGGGGGGCATTAATTCCGTGGAGCTGTTTTTT
CASSLALGGINSVELFF
>TRBV7-3|many|TRBD1|TRBJ1-1
TGTGCCAGCAGCTCCGGGACAGGGGGCGTATCCCAAGCTTTCTTT
CASSSGTGGVSQAFF
>TRBV5-1|many|NA|TRBJ2-2
TGCGCCAGCAGCTGGGGGAACACCGGGGAGCTGTTTTTT
CASSWGNTGELFF
>TRBV7-9|many|NA|TRBJ1-5
TGTGCCAGCAGCTTAGGCGGCAGGGCGCAGCCCCAGCATTTT
CASSLGGRAQPQHF
>TRBV10-1|few|TRBD1|TRBJ2-7
TGCGCCAGCATCCCCGGGACAGTCTACGAGCAGTACTTC
CASIPGTVYEQYF
>TRBV20-1|medium-sized|NA|TRBJ2-7
TGCAGTGCTAGGGGTGTCTCCTACGAGCAGTACTTC
CSARGVSYEQYF
>TRBV19|NA|NA|TRBJ1-6
TGTGACAGTAGTATAGTGGCGAATAATTCACCCCTCCACTTT
CDSSIVANNSPLHF
>TRBV27|many|TRBD1|TRBJ2-1
TGTGCCAGCAGTTCGCAGGGGACAGGGGGCGTCAATGAGCAGTTCTTC
CASSSQGTGGVNEQFF
>TRBV18|many|NA|TRBJ1-1
TGTGCCAGCTCACCACAAGGGGGAACTGAAGCTTTCTTT
CASSPQGGTEAFF
>TRBV2|many|NA|TRBJ1-6
TGTGCCAGCAGTGAAGGCAGTCCTTATAATTCACCCCTCCACTTT
CASSEGSPYNSPLHF
>TRBV7-2|NA|TRBD1|TRBJ2-7
TGTGCCAGCAGCTTCCAGGCCGGGACAGGGGTTGAGCAGTACTTC
CASSFQAGTGVEQYF
>TRBV7-9|many|NA|TRBJ1-2
TGTGCCAGCAGCTTAACAGTCTATGGCTACACCTTC
CASSLTVYGYTF
>TRBV15|many|NA|TRBJ2-5
TGTGCCACCAGCAGAGATCCGAGGGAGACCCAGTACTTC
CATSRDPRETQYF
>TRBV11-1|NA|TRBD2|TRBJ2-3
TGTGCCAGCAGCTTAGGCTGGACTAGCGGGAAAGGCTTAGGAGATACGCAGTATTTT
CASSLGWTSGKGLGDTQYF
>TRBV27|many|NA|TRBJ1-1
TGTGCCAGCGGACGGGGGGCGGACACTGAAGCTTTCTTT
CASGRGADTEAFF
>TRBV7-3|many|TRBD1|TRBJ2-1
TGTGCCAGCAGCTCCGGGACAGGAACGGAGCAGTTCTTC
CASSSGTGTEQFF
>TRBV5-1|NA|NA|TRBJ1-2
TGCGCCAGCAGCTTGGCCCCGACAGGAGGTAGCTATGGCTACACCTTC
CASSLAPTGGSYGYTF
>TRBV20-1|many|NA|TRBJ2-1
TGCAGTGCACAACGGCCCAACAATGAGCAGTTCTTC
CSAQRPNNEQFF
>TRBV11-1|NA|NA|TRBJ2-7
TGTGCCAGCAGCTCGATTATTCCGGTACTGAGGTTTTACGAGCAGTACTTC
CASSSIIPVLRFYEQYF
>TRBV30|medium-sized|TRBD1|TRBJ1-4
TGTGCCTGGAAACAGGGGGCCGGGGAAAAACTGTTTTTT
CAWKQGAGEKLFF
>TRBV11-1|NA|TRBD2|TRBJ2-3
TGTGCCAGCAGCTTAGAGGGGCGGGGGGGCACAGATACGCAGTATTTT
CASSLEGRGGTDTQYF
>TRBV30|many|NA|TRBJ1-1
TGTGCCTGGGATGCAGGGCTGAACACTGAAGCTTTCTTT
CAWDAGLNTEAFF
>TRBV7-6|many|NA|TRBJ2-6
TGTGCCATCAACCCCACTGGGGCCAACGTCCTGACTTTC
CAINPTGANVLTF
>TRBV10-2|many|NA|TRBJ1-5
TGCGCCAGCAGTGGAGCTTATAGCAATCAGCCCCAGCATTTT
CASSGAYSNQPQHF
>TRBV19|many|NA|TRBJ1-2
TGTGCCAGTAGTATTCTACCATTTTCAGGGGCAGACTATGGCTACACCTTC
CASSILPFSGADYGYTF
>TRBV11-1|many|TRBD1|TRBJ2-2
TGTGCCAGCAGCCCACCGGGACAGGGTCCCACCGGGGAGCTGTTTTTT
CASSPPGQGPTGELFF
>TRBV5-6|many|NA|TRBJ1-3
TGTGCCAGCAGCTTCACTCAGAGTTACTCTGGAAACACCATATATTTT
CASSFTQSYSGNTIYF
>TRBV7-2|many|NA|TRBJ1-2
TGTGCCAGCAGCTTAGCAGGGGACGGAGGCTACACCTTC
CASSLAGDGGYTF
>TRBV28|many|TRBD1|TRBJ2-5
TGTGCCACCACAGGGGGCAGGGCCCAGTACTTC
CATTGGRAQYF
>TRBV27|NA|NA|TRBJ2-7
TGTGCCAGCATCCCAGTCGCAGATCCCGAGCAGTACTTC
CASIPVADPEQYF
>TRBV3-1|medium-sized|NA|TRBJ2-7
TGTGCCAGCAGCCAGACAGGCGAGCAGTACTTC
CASSQTGEQYF
>TRBV6-5|many|NA|TRBJ1-1
TGTGCCAGCAGTTACGGGACGAACACTGAAGCTTTCTTT
CASSYGTNTEAFF
>TRBV9|many|TRBD2|TRBJ2-2
TGTGCCAGCAGCGTTAACGGGAGGGGAACCGGGGAGCTGTTTTTT
CASSVNGRGTGELFF
>TRBV4-2|many|NA|TRBJ1-2
TGTGCCAGCAGCCAAGATTTGGGACGGGGCTACACCTTC
CASSQDLGRGYTF
>TRBV6-1|NA|NA|TRBJ2-1
TGTGCCAGCAGTAAACCGAATGACAACAATGAGCAGTTCTTC
CASSKPNDNNEQFF